This entry describes one T cell receptor beta chain. This entry belongs to a study of OX40 agonist ivuxolimab in advanced cancers. Study context: Mean age about 60 years, range 23 to 79; approximately 80% male.

V lost 4 bases, J lost 7 bases, and 17 bases lay in between. CDR3 size: 14 residues. Germline V gene sequence: CDR1 SEHNR, CDR2 FQNEAQ (reference sequence). Blood got drawn at baseline, again on cycle 4 day 1, and then on cycle 7 day 1. Clones were read by immunoSEQ multiplex PCR, and TCRdb kept only the in-frame ones, dropping some. The sample has about 46,000 clones, 89% seen once; the top ten hold 12%. The chain is built from TRBV7-9 and TRBJ2-7; perhaps TRBD2 as D (6 bases). This sample comprised CD4+ or CD8+ T cells sorted from blood, obtained in a trial of the OX40 agonist ivuxolimab. This TCR came from an adult with an advanced solid tumor such as melanoma, head and neck, liver or kidney cancer. The DNA for the CDR3 is TGTGCCAGCAGCTCGGGACTGATGTGGGGAGAGCAGTACTTC. Protein sequence: CASSSGLMWGEQYF. The full variable domain, in which reference TRBV7-9 and TRBJ2-7 provide the parts outside the CDR3, is DTGVSQNPRHKITKRGQNVTFRCDPISEHNRLYWYRQTLGQGPEFLTYFQNEAQLEKSRLLSDRFSAERPKGSFSTLEIQRTEQGDSAMYLCASSSGLMWGEQYFGPGTRLTVT.